The 7 T cell receptor beta chains below all came from one sample that was sequenced in a study of T-cell reconstitution after alpha-beta-depleted transplantation in children. Preparing the TCRbeta library involved the use of unique molecular identifiers. MiXCR, run by TCRdb on the PCR reads, gives a single entry per CDR3 protein. The table includes 580,000 or so distinct CDR3 sequences, approximately 22% detected once. Specimen: PBMCs, mostly from graft donor cells, collected 360 days after TCRalphabeta/CD19-depleted stem cell transplant. Source of these receptors: a boy under two years old who had a stem cell transplant for acute myeloid leukemia, so the T cells may come from the graft donor.

The chain has TRBV12-3 or TRBV12-4 and TRBJ2-7; tentative D call: TRBD2 (7 bases). The CDR3 covers 14 residues. Trimming took 3 bases from V and 3 from J, leaving 12 bases between them. The CDR3 bases are TGTGCCAGCAGTTTGCGGGGGCGGAACTACGAGCAGTACTTC. Amino acids: CASSLRGRNYEQYF.

The rearrangement joins TRBV7-8 to TRBJ1-1; no clear D. The ends were cut back, 5 bases at V and 4 bases at J, with 14 bases in the middle. This CDR3 spans 14 amino acids. Germline V gives CDR1 SGHVS, CDR2 FQNEAQ. CDR3 protein: CASSLDGLGTEAFF. In DNA, the CDR3 is TGTGCCAGCAGCCTAGACGGCCTGGGCACTGAAGCTTTCTTT. The variable domain in full, completed from reference TRBV7-8 and TRBJ1-1, reads GAGVSQSPRYKVAKRGQDVALRCDPISGHVSLFWYQQALGQGPEFLTYFQNEAQLDKSGLPSDRFFAERPEGSVSTLKIQRTQQEDSAVYLCASSLDGLGTEAFFGQGTRLTVV.

The V call is TRBV20-1, the J call TRBJ1-2; D gene ambiguous. Germline-derived CDR1 and CDR2 are DFQATT and SNEGSKA (reference sequence). The CDR3 consists of 14 residues. Trimming cost V 6 bases and J 5 bases, with 19 bases left between them. The CDR3 DNA is TGCAGTGCCGGCGGGTTGAGAGGAACTTATGGCTACACCTTC. It yields the protein CSAGGLRGTYGYTF.

V is TRBV28 and J is TRBJ2-7; D assignment may be TRBD1 or TRBD2 (5 bases each). V was trimmed by 5 bases and J by 2 bases, leaving 16 bases between them. Germline CDR1 and CDR2: MDHEN and SYDVKM. The CDR3 runs to 15 residues. The CDR3 reads CASSTGQGGPYEQYV. The DNA for the CDR3 is TGTGCCAGCAGTACCGGACAAGGCGGGCCCTACGAGCAGTACGTC.

This clonotype was seen only a few times. The chain carries TRBV13 and TRBJ2-7; the D gene is possibly TRBD1 (6 bases). From germline, CDR1 is PRHDT and CDR2 FYEKMQ (reference sequence). The length of the CDR3 is 13 residues. V lost 4 bases and J 7 bases, leaving 14 bases between the germline ends. The DNA of the CDR3 is TGTGCCAGCAGCTCACAGGGAAGGGGAGAGCAGTACGTC. Residues: CASSSQGRGEQYV.

There are a few counts of this clonotype. J is TRBJ2-3 and V is TRBV7-2; 14 nucleotides agree with TRBD2. Per germline, CDR1 SGHTA and CDR2 FQGNSA. V shed 6 bases and J 3 bases; nucleotides not matched to a gene: 5. The CDR3 has 16 residues. The CDR3 reads CASSLTSGGVTDTQYF. In DNA form, the CDR3 reads TGTGCCAGCAGTCTGACTAGCGGGGGGGTGACAGATACGCAGTATTTT.

CDR3 amino acids: CSASVQTVTYNSPLHF. The DNA of the CDR3 is TGCAGTGCTAGTGTACAGACGGTCACCTATAATTCACCCCTCCACTTT. The chain is built from TRBV20-1 and TRBJ1-6; D gene ambiguous. Trimming stripped 3 bases from V and 2 bases from J, with 14 bases between. CDR3 length equals 16 residues. Germline CDR1 is DFQATT and CDR2 is SNEGSKA (reference sequence).